This T cell receptor (beta chain) appears in the sequencing data of a study of shared clonotypes between healthy human individuals. Germline CDR1 and CDR2: SEHNR and FQNEAQ (reference sequence). V was trimmed by 3 bases and J by 4 bases, leaving 12 bases between them. This CDR3 contains 14 residues. Profiled with immunoSEQ multiplex PCR; TCRdb holds only in-frame clones, not every one. The sample carries hundreds of thousands of clones, around 75% recorded once. The sequence was obtained from a woman aged 40 to 50 in good health. Some clones in this sample may be carry-over from other donors' samples. The chain couples TRBV7-9 to TRBJ2-5, with D possibly being TRBD1 (5 bases). The sample was PBMCs. As DNA, the CDR3 is TGTGCCAGCAGCTTCCAGGGCGTTCGAGAGACCCAGTACTTC. It encodes CASSFQGVRETQYF.